The present entry profiles one T cell receptor (beta chain) with its context. This sample stems from a study of blood T cell repertoires in COVID-19. For the study at large: In each case, the material was cDNA or gDNA derived from T cells, B-cell-depleted T cells, or PBMCs.

V lost 0 bases and J lost 7; bases outside the gene matches: 9. Germline V gene data show CDR1 as MGHRA and CDR2 as YSYEKL. This CDR3 comprises 16 residues. In the source study's methods: Amplification from reference gene primers served as the basis for estimated nucleated cell counts. The method was immunoSEQ multiplex PCR; TCRdb's version includes in-frame clones alone and lacks a portion of them. For V, J and clone size, that table is used; D and trimming come from the DNA. This sample carries hundreds of thousands of clones, about nine tenths of them seen once, and the ten largest clones take 2.5% to 3.5%. A COVID-19 case had been met by exposed participants during the 2 weeks before study entry.

The chain is built from TRBV4-1 and TRBJ1-5; 7 nucleotides match TRBD1. The sequenced material came from PBMCs or T cells enriched from blood (not recorded which). The clonotype comes from a woman aged 50 to 60 who had been exposed to COVID-19. CDR3 amino acids: CASSQDLATGRQPQHF. The CDR3 DNA is TGCGCCAGCAGCCAAGATCTTGCGACAGGGCGGCAGCCCCAGCATTTT.